This record concerns one T cell receptor (beta chain) sequence. As yet, its antigen is unknown. These data belong to a study of shared clonotypes between healthy human individuals. Profiling relied on immunoSEQ multiplex PCR, and the TCRdb table lists in-frame clones only, not all of them. The sample has roughly 530,000 clones, about 95% seen once. V gave up 4 bases and J gave up 5 bases, with 14 bases separating them. This CDR3 has 14 amino acids. CDR1 is SGHRS, CDR2 YFSETQ, per germline. Study outcomes and limitations: About 5% of naive CD4 clonotypes were shared across four donors. Estimated richness was generally greater in naive than memory subsets.

The sequencing sample was made of naive CD4+ T cells sorted from blood. Stated subset: CD45RA+ positively selected. The chain has TRBV5-1 and TRBJ2-3; D unclear. This TCR came from a young woman in good health. As DNA, the CDR3 is TGCGCCAGCAGCACTCAGGATTACCGAGATACGCAGTATTTT. Residues: CASSTQDYRDTQYF.